Listed here are 15 T cell receptor beta chains from one sample, sequenced in a study of shared clonotypes between healthy human individuals. Sequencing used immunoSEQ multiplex PCR; TCRdb keeps in-frame clones, though not all of them. The sample consists of over a million clones, approximately 98% of them appearing once. Sequencing was done on a sample of naive CD4+ T cells sorted from blood. Subset here: CD45RA+ positively selected. The receptors were gathered from a man aged 25-40 years in good health.

The rearrangement joins TRBV15 to TRBJ2-1; tentative D call: TRBD2 (6 bases). The CDR3 extends over 15 amino acids. V was pared by 3 bases and J by 3 bases, with 12 bases between. The germline V gene has CDR1 LNHNV and CDR2 YYDKDF (reference sequence). CDR3 bases: TGTGCCACCAGCAGCGTCGGGAGCTTCTACAATGAGCAGTTCTTC. Protein sequence: CATSSVGSFYNEQFF.

The chain uses TRBV19 and TRBJ1-3, with no clear D. Germline V CDR1 and CDR2: LNHDA, SQIVND (reference sequence). CDR3 length: 16 amino acids. Trimming removed 5 bases from V and 0 bases from J, with 14 bases in between. CDR3 amino acids: CASSPPAPISGNTIYF. The CDR3 DNA sequence: TGTGCCAGTAGTCCGCCGGCACCGATCTCTGGAAACACCATATATTTT. Full variable domain (outside the CDR3, taken from reference TRBV19 and TRBJ1-3): DGGITQSPKYLFRKEGQNVTLSCEQNLNHDAMYWYRQDPGQGLRLIYYSQIVNDFQKGDIAEGYSVSREKKESFPLTVTSAQKNPTAFYLCASSPPAPISGNTIYFGEGSWLTVV.

The sample holds one count of this clone. The CDR3 is CASTFLGQGVFEQFF. CDR3 sequence (DNA): TGTGCCAGTACCTTTCTTGGACAGGGAGTTTTTGAGCAGTTCTTC. The chain is built from TRBV19 and TRBJ2-1, with 8 nucleotides matching TRBD1. The germline V gene has CDR1 LNHDA and CDR2 SQIVND (reference sequence). V dropped 7 bases and J dropped 9; count of bases not matched to a gene: 14. The CDR3 spans 15 residues.

This chain uses TRBV2 with TRBJ2-7; D is unclear. Trimming cost V 10 bases and J 0 bases, with 16 bases left between them. From germline, CDR1 is SNHLY and CDR2 FYNNEI. CDR3 length equals 14 residues. The chain's CDR3 is CATTYGSNSYEQYF. In nucleotides, the CDR3 is TGTGCCACCACTTATGGAAGTAACTCCTACGAGCAGTACTTC.

J is TRBJ1-1 and V is TRBV19, with no clear D. This CDR3 has 15 amino acids. V gave up 3 bases and J gave up 6 bases, with 17 bases separating them. In germline, CDR1 is LNHDA, CDR2 SQIVND (reference sequence). The CDR3 DNA follows: TGTGCCAGTAGTATTCTGCCTGGCAGTCCCTCTGAAGCTTTCTTT. As protein: CASSILPGSPSEAFF.

V usage is TRBV9 and J usage is TRBJ1-3, with no clear D. Germline V CDR1 and CDR2: SGDLS, YYNGEE. V was pared by 0 bases and J by 2 bases, with 12 bases between. This CDR3 is 16 amino acids long. CDR3 sequence: CASSVVGTVAGNTIYF. The CDR3 DNA reads as TGTGCCAGCAGCGTAGTTGGTACCGTAGCTGGAAACACCATATATTTT.

As DNA, the CDR3 is TGCGCCAGCAGCTTGGCCCAGACAGGGCGGGAGCAGTTCTTC. It yields the protein CASSLAQTGREQFF. This rearrangement joins TRBV5-1 to TRBJ2-1; 7 bases are a match to TRBD1. The ends lost 0 bases at V and 10 bases at J; junction bases unmatched: 7. Germline CDR1 SGHRS, CDR2 YFSETQ. This CDR3 has 14 residues.

V gene TRBV11-3 combines with J gene TRBJ1-1; tentative D call: TRBD1 (5 bases). In germline, CDR1 is SGHNT, CDR2 YENEEA. CDR3 length: 14 residues. Trimming pared 5 bases from V and 4 bases from J, leaving 14 bases between. CDR3 sequence: CASSLGSRGTEAFF. As DNA, the CDR3 is TGTGCCAGCAGCCTAGGATCGAGGGGCACTGAAGCTTTCTTT.

The chain combines TRBV29-1 with TRBJ1-1; 10 positions match TRBD1. From germline, CDR1 is SQVTM and CDR2 ANQGSEA. CDR3 length: 14 amino acids. After removal of 7 bases from V and 1 base from J, the junction contained 6 bases not matched to a gene. CDR3 residues: CSGRTGGENTEAFF. DNA of the CDR3: TGCAGCGGACGGACAGGGGGGGAGAACACTGAAGCTTTCTTT.

The chain employs TRBV7-8 and TRBJ2-7; D tentatively fits TRBD1 or TRBD2 (5 bases each). The CDR3 extends over 14 amino acids. Trimming shortened V by 1 base and J by 6 bases, and 13 bases separated the two germline ends. Germline V lookup: CDR1 SGHVS, CDR2 FQNEAQ. The CDR3 bases are TGTGCCAGCAGCTTAGGAGTGAGGGGCGGCGAGCAGTACTTC. It translates to CASSLGVRGGEQYF.

The chain employs TRBV9 and TRBJ2-7; 12 bases fit TRBD2. V lost 2 bases, J lost 6 bases, and 6 bases stayed unmatched. Germline V gene data show CDR1 as SGDLS and CDR2 as YYNGEE. The CDR3 spans 15 residues. The CDR3 bases are TGTGCCAGCAGCGTGGTTGCTAGCGGGAGGGCCGAGCAGTACTTC. Protein product: CASSVVASGRAEQYF.

The chain is built from TRBV7-9 and TRBJ1-1, with 7 bases fitting TRBD1. The V gene's germline CDR1 is SEHNR and CDR2 FQNEAQ (reference sequence). With 3 bases clipped from V and 6 bases from J, the junction kept 4 bases outside the gene matches. CDR3 size: 13 residues. CDR3 sequence (DNA): TGTGCCAGCAGCTTTACAACAGGGGCTGAAGCTTTCTTT. Amino acid sequence: CASSFTTGAEAFF.

The V call is TRBV15, the J call TRBJ1-5; D is perhaps TRBD1 (6 bases). CDR3 length: 15 residues. The V end lost 4 bases, the J end lost 4 bases, and 14 bases lay between the germline ends. CDR1 is LNHNV and CDR2 is YYDKDF in the germline V gene (reference sequence). For the CDR3, the DNA is TGTGCCACCAGCATCGACAGAACAGGGAATCAGCCCCAGCATTTT. Translating it yields CATSIDRTGNQPQHF.

The chain recombines TRBV18 with TRBJ1-1; D perhaps matches TRBD1 (5 bases). Trimming pared 2 bases from V and 2 bases from J, leaving 15 bases between. The CDR3 has 16 residues. Germline CDR1 and CDR2: KGHSH and LQKENI. CDR3: CASSPRGARGNTEAFF. DNA of the CDR3: TGTGCCAGCTCACCAAGGGGCGCGAGGGGTAACACTGAAGCTTTCTTT. Looking up the rest from reference TRBV18 and TRBJ1-1 gives the full variable domain: NAGVMQNPRHLVRRRGQEARLRCSPMKGHSHVYWYRQLPEEGLKFMVYLQKENIIDESGMPKERFSAEFPKEGPSILRIQQVVRGDSAAYFCASSPRGARGNTEAFFGQGTRLTVV.

V usage is TRBV5-1 and J usage is TRBJ2-5; the match to TRBD1 covers 7 bases. The CDR3 runs 16 residues. The V gene's germline CDR1 is SGHRS and CDR2 YFSETQ. V shed 0 bases and J 5 bases; nucleotides not matched to a gene: 10. The CDR3: CASSLAGQGVWETQYF. The CDR3 nucleotides read TGCGCCAGCAGCTTGGCCGGCCAGGGGGTATGGGAGACCCAGTACTTC.